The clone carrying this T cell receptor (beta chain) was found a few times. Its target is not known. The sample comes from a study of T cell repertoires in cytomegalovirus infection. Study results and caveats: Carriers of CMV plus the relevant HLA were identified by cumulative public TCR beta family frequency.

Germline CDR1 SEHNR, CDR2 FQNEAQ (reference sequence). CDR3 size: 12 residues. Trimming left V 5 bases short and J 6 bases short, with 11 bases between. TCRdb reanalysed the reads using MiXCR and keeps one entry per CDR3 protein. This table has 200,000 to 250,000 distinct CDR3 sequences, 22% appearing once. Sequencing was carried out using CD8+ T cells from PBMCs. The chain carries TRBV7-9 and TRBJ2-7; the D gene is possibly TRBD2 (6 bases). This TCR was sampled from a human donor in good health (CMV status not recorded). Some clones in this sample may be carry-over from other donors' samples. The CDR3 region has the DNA TGTGCCAGCAGCCCCTCGGGGGTCGAGCAGTACTTC. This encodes CASSPSGVEQYF.